The clone carrying this T cell receptor beta chain was seen a handful of times. Its antigen is unknown. The TCRbeta library incorporated unique molecular identifiers. Via MiXCR, TCRdb re-called the PCR reads, giving one row per CDR3 protein. The sample records 250,000 to 400,000 distinct CDR3 sequences, about a quarter being singletons. The CDR3 extends over 14 amino acids. Germline CDR1 and CDR2: SGHRS and YFSETQ. Deletions cut 2 bases from V and 2 bases from J, with 9 bases between. The data are from a study of T-cell reconstitution after alpha-beta-depleted transplantation in children. General study points: From surviving recipient T cells and thymic progenitors came the high day-60 TCRbeta diversity observed in some patients.

V and J are TRBV5-1 and TRBJ2-3; D call uncertain. The specimen was PBMCs, mostly from graft donor cells, collected 180 days after TCRalphabeta/CD19-depleted stem cell transplant. This sequence was found in a male patient younger than 18 who had a stem cell transplant for acute lymphoblastic leukemia, so the T cells may come from the graft donor. CDR3 loop: CASSFGYHTDTQYF. The CDR3 bases are TGCGCCAGCAGCTTCGGCTACCACACAGATACGCAGTATTTT.